The entry below describes one TCR beta chain. The antigen it binds to is not known. Base qualities are not provided; no much larger clone lies one nucleotide away. Using the deep immunoSEQ assay, multiplex PCR amplified TCR CDR3 regions from genomic DNA. For each cell subset, the extracted genomic DNA was distributed evenly across all wells of several immunoSEQ 96-well plates, and each plate served as one replicate. For sorted subsets, each replicate PCR was loaded with approximately 200 ng genomic DNA, equivalent to 32,000 or so T cell genomes. Purified libraries were quantified with a Qubit 3.0 fluorometer, sized on a Bioanalyzer 2100, and re-quantified with the KAPA Library Quantification kit. Each immunoSEQ 96-well plate was sequenced on its own single-read 150-cycle Illumina NextSeq 550 flow cell. In the authors' own workflow: Because only junctional sequences without quality scores were contained in the immunoSEQ output, filtering matching that applied to full-length reads could not be performed. Sequences were annotated with PyIR, a Python wrapper for IgBLAST v1.9, using IMGT germline references to assign V/J genes and CDR3. Reads were removed for weak V/J assignments (E-value above 1e-6), missing CDR3, stop codons, out-of-frame junctions, or ambiguous translated residues. A V3J clonotype was defined by an identical inferred V gene, J gene, and CDR3 amino acid sequence. To compute the percentage overlap between repertoires, the number of shared unique clonotypes was divided by the size of the smaller repertoire. Three approaches were used to assess repertoire richness: RTK rarefaction, the Chao1 estimator, and Recon v2.1 estimates of unobserved clonotypes. OLGA was used to compute generation probabilities for all TCRbeta clonotypes that the gDNA method yielded from a few donors. TCRdb took over this immuneACCESS table, retaining in-frame rearrangements with V and J assigned. Such tables are incomplete; in checked studies, under half of the missing clones stem from an unresolved V gene, and the remainder is unexplained. The V and J calls and the clone size are those of that table, but D and trimming were determined from the DNA. The sample profile shows around 2.1 million clones; 93% of them were found once. The leading ten clones occupy roughly 1.7% of the sample.

The entry originates in a study of shared clonotypes between healthy human individuals (dated by TCRdb to 2020 to 2022). For the study in its entirety: Three men and two women, aged 18 to 49 years, made up the cohort. For each donor, CD4 naive and CD4 memory were each given three plates, CD8 naive was given two plates, and CD8 memory was given one plate. Blood TCR repertoires of about 5 healthy adults were deeply sequenced to estimate repertoire size and the extent of clonotype sharing between individuals. To increase sequencing depth and limit assay-specific biases, TCR repertoire library preparation and sequencing were carried out by different laboratories using diverse techniques. Between about 0.8 and 9.5 billion PBMCs per donor were obtained by leukapheresis. The research as a whole found: Even with the large sequencing depth, rarefaction of the sorted-subset datasets indicated that sequencing was incomplete. Based on pairwise subsampling, the degree of clonotype sharing among donors was expected to be affected by sequencing depth. Naive subsets generally had larger estimated clonotype richness than memory subsets did. Across a handful of donors, roughly 5% of naive CD4, 3% to 4% of naive CD8, approximately 2.5% of memory CD4, and around 0.4% of memory CD8 clonotypes were shared. The small number of donors limited the genetic and exposure-history diversity represented. Compared with non-shared clonotypes, clonotypes shared by all four sorted-subset donors had higher generation probabilities. Sampling was restricted to blood, and TCR repertoires in tissue are likely to differ from TCR repertoires in blood.

CD8 naive samples were obtained by positive selection for CCR7 among CD45RO-negative cells, yielding a CD45RA+CCR7+ population from which TemRA cells were excluded. The donors were healthy, HIV-negative adults with no recently reported acute infections or vaccinations. All donors were Caucasian adults living in Nashville, Tennessee, USA. After blood collection by leukapheresis, PBMCs were isolated using Ficoll-Histopaque density gradient centrifugation and then cryopreserved in the vapor phase of liquid nitrogen. Analytical flow cytometry was used to check the purity and quantity of every magnetically sorted T cell population. Genomic DNA was isolated from every sorted fraction and measured by UV absorbance on a Nanodrop 2000c. The germline V gene encodes CDR1 SEHNR and CDR2 FQNEAQ (reference sequence). From its cysteine to its phenylalanine, the CDR3 spans 17 amino acids. Of the read, only the CDR3 DNA is kept; its 51 bases are in frame from base 1. At the junction V is shortened by 5 bases and J by 7 bases; bases outside the gene matches: 13.

The sequencing sample was made of naive CD8+ T cells from PBMCs. Taken with the paper, the label for cell subset or site translates to: CD45RA+CCR7+. The chain joins TRBV7-9 to TRBJ2-1; the central 11 bases match TRBD2. This clonotype was obtained from a man aged 18 to 30 in good health. Some clones in this sample may be carry-over from other donors' samples. The nucleotide sequence reads as follows: TGTGCCAGCAGCACACCACTTACTAGCGGGAGTGCAAATGAGCAGTTCTTC. This codes for CASSTPLTSGSANEQFF.